This entry lists 24 T cell receptor beta chains sequenced from one sample in a study of blood T cell repertoires in COVID-19 (dated by TCRdb to the early 2020s). The protocol used for the library was the immunoSEQ multiplex PCR assay. The table was pulled from immuneACCESS by TCRdb, which kept in-frame rearrangements only. Such tables lose some clones; where checked, under half of the loss comes from unresolved V genes, and the rest has no known cause. The sample data list about 140,000 clones, and almost 90% of these were observed just once. Of the sample, about 1.5% is held by the ten largest clones. Sequences were obtained from peripheral blood. Receptor source: an older woman with acute or convalescent COVID-19.

The chain employs TRBV27 and TRBJ1-1, with no clear D. V was clipped by 0 bases and J by 10 bases, with 12 bases between them. The CDR3 covers 13 residues. The V gene's germline CDR1 is MNHEY and CDR2 SMNVEV (reference sequence). The CDR3 here is CASSLSGGEGAFF. The CDR3 nucleotides are TGTGCCAGCAGTTTATCTGGTGGGGAGGGAGCTTTCTTT.

The genes are TRBV19 and TRBJ1-5; 7 bases align to TRBD1. The CDR3 covers 16 residues. Germline V gene lookup returns CDR1 LNHDA and CDR2 SQIVND (reference sequence). V was clipped by 2 bases and J by 7 bases; unmatched bases: 11. The chain's CDR3 is CASSIRQGVNQQPQHF. The CDR3 nucleotides are TGTGCCAGTAGTATAAGGCAGGGGGTAAATCAGCAGCCCCAGCATTTT.

The J gene is TRBJ2-1, the V gene TRBV4-2; 12 positions match TRBD2. Germline loops: CDR1 LGHNA, CDR2 YNFKEQ. This CDR3 is built from 16 residues. Unmatched junction bases numbered 5, after V lost 1 base and J lost 7 bases. The CDR3 sequence: CASSQVWTSGENEQFF. The CDR3 bases are TGTGCCAGCAGCCAAGTTTGGACTAGCGGGGAGAATGAGCAGTTCTTC.

This clone showed up just a few times. V is TRBV28 and J is TRBJ1-2; unclear D gene. The CDR3 runs to 14 residues. The germline V gene encodes CDR1 MDHEN and CDR2 SYDVKM. V shed 6 bases and J shed 0 bases, with 11 bases lying between them. The CDR3 bases are TGTGCCAGCAGATCGTGGGAGCCTAACTATGGCTACACCTTC. It yields the protein CASRSWEPNYGYTF.

The V and J genes are TRBV5-1 and TRBJ1-1; D ambiguous. Trimming took 4 bases from V and 3 from J, leaving 13 bases between them. The CDR3 spans 14 residues. Germline lookup yields CDR1 SGHRS and CDR2 YFSETQ. The CDR3 DNA reads as TGCGCCAGCAGCCCCTCTGGCGGGGACACTGAAGCTTTCTTT. It translates to CASSPSGGDTEAFF.

The V call is TRBV28, the J call TRBJ1-2; possible D gene TRBD1, 6 bases. With 6 bases removed from V and 3 bases from J, the gap between germline ends came to 17 bases. This CDR3 spans 15 amino acids. Germline V CDR1 and CDR2: MDHEN, SYDVKM. CDR3 sequence reads: CASRETTGYYYGYTF. The CDR3 DNA sequence: TGTGCCAGCAGAGAAACGACAGGTTATTACTATGGCTACACCTTC.

The genes are TRBV5-1 and TRBJ2-3; 10 positions agree with TRBD2. The germline V gene encodes CDR1 SGHRS and CDR2 YFSETQ. This CDR3 contains 16 residues. The trim removed 0 bases at V and 5 bases at J, leaving 6 bases unmatched. The CDR3 region is CASSLGSGGAVDTQYF. The CDR3 DNA is TGCGCCAGCAGCTTGGGGAGCGGGGGGGCCGTAGATACGCAGTATTTT.

The chain's CDR3 is CASSTPGQGYNEQFF. Written as DNA, the CDR3 is TGTGCCAGTAGTACACCGGGACAGGGATACAATGAGCAGTTCTTC. V and J are TRBV19 and TRBJ2-1, with TRBD1 matching 9 bases. V lost 4 bases, J lost 4 bases, and 5 bases stayed unmatched. CDR1 is LNHDA and CDR2 is SQIVND in the germline V gene (reference sequence). This CDR3 comprises 15 residues.

This sequence joins TRBV28 and TRBJ1-2; 8 bases fit TRBD1. The germline CDR1 and CDR2 sequences are MDHEN and SYDVKM. The junction had 8 bases not matched to a gene; V was cut back by 5 bases and J by 6 bases. This CDR3 region has 14 residues. CDR3 amino acids: CASSSGQGIDGYTF. In DNA, the CDR3 is TGTGCCAGCAGTAGTGGACAGGGTATCGATGGCTACACCTTC.

This clone was counted once. The rearrangement links TRBV7-2 to TRBJ1-1; D possibly corresponds to TRBD1 (5 bases). The CDR3 loop spans 15 amino acids. CDR1 and CDR2 (germline): SGHTA, FQGNSA. The V and J ends lost 5 bases and 0 bases respectively, with 13 bases between them. CDR3 in amino acids: CASSPLTGLNTEAFF. The CDR3 nucleotides read TGTGCCAGCAGCCCTCTCACAGGTTTGAACACTGAAGCTTTCTTT.

This clone was seen a handful of times. The rearrangement joins TRBV5-1 to TRBJ2-7, with a weak D call TRBD2 (5 bases). From germline, CDR1 is SGHRS and CDR2 YFSETQ. Trimming took off 0 bases at V and 5 bases at J, with 12 bases between the two ends. There are 14 residues in the CDR3. The CDR3 DNA follows: TGCGCCAGCAGCTTGGATGTCCCCGGGGACGAGCAGTACTTC. Protein product: CASSLDVPGDEQYF.

V usage is TRBV3-1 (or the pseudogene TRBV3-2) and J usage is TRBJ1-1; no clear D gene. The CDR3 length is 13 residues. Deletions cut 2 bases from V and 10 bases from J, with 14 bases between. The germline gives CDR1 LGHDT, CDR2 YNNKEL (reference sequence). This CDR3 reads CASSQQVRTVAFF. The CDR3, as DNA: TGTGCCAGCAGCCAACAGGTCCGCACGGTAGCTTTCTTT.

This clone was seen a single time. The gene calls are TRBV7-3 and TRBJ2-1; 9 bases align to TRBD2. Germline V gene sequence: CDR1 SGHTA, CDR2 FQGTGA. CDR3 length: 14 residues. J gave up 7 bases and V 5 bases, and 6 bases lay outside the gene matches. The CDR3 protein is CASSPGTSLNEQFF. CDR3 DNA: TGTGCCAGCAGCCCTGGGACTAGCTTAAATGAGCAGTTCTTC.

In this sample, this clone turned up a few times. CDR3 bases: TGCGCCAGCAGCCAAGTCTTACAGGGCGGCAGCAATCAGCCCCAGCATTTT. Translation gives CASSQVLQGGSNQPQHF. This chain links TRBV4-1 with TRBJ1-5, with D perhaps matching TRBD1 (6 bases). CDR1 MGHRA and CDR2 YSYEKL come from the germline V gene. The V and J ends lost 1 base and 1 base respectively, with 14 bases between them. CDR3 length equals 17 residues.

The V gene is TRBV5-6, the J gene TRBJ1-1; 8 bases agree with TRBD1. J lost 5 bases, V lost 0 bases, and 9 bases had no gene match. CDR1 and CDR2 (germline): SGHDT, YYEEEE. The CDR3 contains 16 residues. The CDR3 nucleotides are TGTGCCAGCAGCTTGGGACCGACAGGGGTTCAAACTGAAGCTTTCTTT. Protein sequence: CASSLGPTGVQTEAFF.

V gene TRBV7-9 combines with J gene TRBJ1-4, with 7 bases that match TRBD1. The V gene's germline CDR1 is SEHNR and CDR2 FQNEAQ (reference sequence). J was trimmed by 3 bases and V by 5 bases; bases with no gene match: 3. The CDR3 length is 14 residues. CDR3 residues: CASSRQGSNEKLFF. The CDR3 DNA reads TGTGCCAGCAGCCGACAGGGCTCTAATGAAAAACTGTTTTTT.

J is TRBJ1-6 and V is TRBV2; no clear D. Germline V gives CDR1 SNHLY, CDR2 FYNNEI. The V and J ends lost 7 bases and 11 bases respectively, with 15 bases between them. This CDR3 has 13 amino acids. This chain's CDR3 is CASTLRDGTPLHF. CDR3 nucleotide sequence: TGTGCCAGCACCCTCCGGGATGGGACACCCCTCCACTTT.

This rearrangement joins TRBV7-2 to TRBJ1-5; D unresolved. CDR1 SGHTA and CDR2 FQGNSA come from the germline V gene. Trimming removed 5 bases at V and 0 bases at J, with 11 bases between. This CDR3 comprises 15 residues. The CDR3 DNA reads as TGTGCCAGCAGCGCACAGAAACATAGCAATCAGCCCCAGCATTTT. Its translation is CASSAQKHSNQPQHF.

This clone was counted only a few times. This chain links TRBV19 with TRBJ1-2, with TRBD1 matching 12 bases. The V gene end was trimmed by 7 bases and the J gene end by 7 bases; junction bases not matched to a gene: 10. The CDR3 has 15 amino acids. Looked up from germline, CDR1 is LNHDA and CDR2 is SQIVND (reference sequence). The CDR3 DNA follows: TGTGCCAGTACCGCCGGGGGACAGGGGGCTGGTGGCTACACCTTC. This sequence encodes CASTAGGQGAGGYTF.

This rearrangement joins TRBV5-1 to TRBJ2-6, with D possibly matching TRBD2 (6 bases). Trimming stripped 4 bases from V and 4 bases from J, with 12 bases between. Germline CDR1 is SGHRS and CDR2 is YFSETQ. This CDR3 is 15 amino acids long. CDR3 loop: CASSPGGSGANVLTF. The CDR3 DNA is TGCGCCAGCAGCCCCGGGGGTTCCGGGGCCAACGTCCTGACTTTC. Full variable domain (outside the CDR3, taken from reference TRBV5-1 and TRBJ2-6): KAGVTQTPRYLIKTRGQQVTLSCSPISGHRSVSWYQQTPGQGLQFLFEYFSETQRNKGNFPGRFSGRQFSNSRSEMNVSTLELGDSALYLCASSPGGSGANVLTFGAGSRLTVL.

The chain has TRBV4-1 and TRBJ2-7; the D gene is possibly TRBD2 (6 bases). V lost 4 bases and J lost 4, with 17 bases in between. Germline V gene data show CDR1 as MGHRA and CDR2 as YSYEKL. This CDR3 contains 15 residues. CDR3 nucleotides: TGCGCCAGCAGCCTATGGGACGGCCTAGCGTACGAGCAGTACTTC. It is translated as CASSLWDGLAYEQYF.

CDR3 nucleotide sequence: TGTGCCAGCAGTCTCAATCAGGGAAATTCACCCCTCCACTTT. Amino acids: CASSLNQGNSPLHF. The chain couples TRBV6-6 to TRBJ1-6, with D maybe TRBD1 (5 bases). The CDR3 sequence is 14 residues long. The germline V gene has CDR1 MNHNY and CDR2 SVGAGI (reference sequence). Trimming shortened V by 5 bases and J by 7 bases, and 12 bases separated the two germline ends.

This clone has only a few counts. V gene TRBV6-2 or TRBV6-3 combines with J gene TRBJ1-5, with a tentative D call TRBD1 (5 bases). Between the trimmed V and J ends, which lost 0 bases and 7 bases, there was a span of 7 bases. Germline lookup yields CDR1 MNHEY and CDR2 SVGEGT. The CDR3 is 13 residues long. CDR3 protein: CASSYSRVQPQHF. The CDR3 DNA sequence: TGTGCCAGCAGTTACTCCAGGGTCCAGCCCCAGCATTTT.

The chain uses TRBV9 and TRBJ1-1; D remains unclear. The CDR3 has 13 amino acids. V shed 3 bases and J shed 0 bases, with 6 bases lying between them. CDR1 SGDLS and CDR2 YYNGEE come from the germline V gene. This chain's CDR3 is CASSAELNTEAFF. CDR3 DNA: TGTGCCAGCAGCGCCGAGTTGAACACTGAAGCTTTCTTT.